Shown below are 7 T cell receptor beta chains from a single sample sequenced in a study of blood T cell repertoires in COVID-19 (dated by TCRdb to 2018 to 2020). The protocol used for the library was the immunoSEQ multiplex PCR assay. TCRdb stores this immuneACCESS table with in-frame sequences only. Part of the clones is absent; in the studies checked, under half of the shortfall reflects unresolved V genes, and no reason is known for the rest. This sample lists 80,000 to 95,000 clones; more than 75% were detected once. The ten largest account for about 18% of the sample. Material: peripheral blood. The receptors stem from a human donor in a cohort sampled during active COVID-19.

V is TRBV28 and J is TRBJ1-5, with TRBD1 matching 7 bases. This CDR3 is built from 18 residues. V was pared by 4 bases and J by 2 bases, with 14 bases of the junction left unmatched. Germline CDR1 is MDHEN and CDR2 is SYDVKM. CDR3 loop: CASSSPTGTGGRNQPQHF. DNA for the CDR3: TGTGCCAGCAGTTCCCCGACAGGGACGGGAGGGCGCAATCAGCCCCAGCATTTT.

The genes are TRBV24-1 and TRBJ2-1; a weak D match, TRBD2 (7 bases). This CDR3 region has 16 residues. V shed 5 bases and J shed 0 bases, with 13 bases lying between them. CDR1 is KGHDR and CDR2 is SFDVKD in the germline V gene. CDR3 DNA: TGTGCCACCAGTGCTGCGGGGGCCACCTCCTACAATGAGCAGTTCTTC. Protein: CATSAAGATSYNEQFF.

The rearrangement joins TRBV14 to TRBJ2-5; 13 nucleotides align to TRBD2. V trimming: 3 bases; J trimming: 1 base; junction bases outside the gene matches: 5. CDR1 and CDR2 (germline): SGHDN, FVKESK. The CDR3 contains 17 residues. CDR3 in amino acids: CASSQTSGGRTQETQYF. CDR3 nucleotides: TGTGCCAGCAGCCAGACTAGCGGGGGGCGTACCCAAGAGACCCAGTACTTC.

The table lists this clone with a few counts. The J gene is TRBJ2-1, the V gene TRBV14; 12 positions agree with TRBD2. Unmatched junction bases numbered 9, after V lost 6 bases and J lost 9 bases. The CDR3 spans 15 residues. Germline lookup yields CDR1 SGHDN and CDR2 FVKESK. CDR3 DNA: TGTGCCAGCAGTCTCGGACTAGCGGGGAGGGGTGAGCAGTTCTTC. It is translated as CASSLGLAGRGEQFF.

The chain employs TRBV9 and TRBJ1-2; 9 bases match TRBD1. This CDR3 is 13 amino acids long. The germline V gene encodes CDR1 SGDLS and CDR2 YYNGEE. Trimming cost V 3 bases and J 8 bases; bases outside gene matches: 5. The CDR3 region has the DNA TGTGCCAGCAGCGGGGACAGGGCTGGCGGCTACACCTTC. Translating it yields CASSGDRAGGYTF.

The rearrangement links TRBV4-1 to TRBJ1-1; 7 bases agree with TRBD1. This CDR3 region has 15 residues. Looked up from germline, CDR1 is MGHRA and CDR2 is YSYEKL. V shed 4 bases and J 1 base; nucleotides not matched to a gene: 6. The CDR3 loop reads CASSLQDRTNTEAFF. In DNA, the CDR3 is TGCGCCAGCAGCCTGCAGGACAGGACGAACACTGAAGCTTTCTTT.

CDR3 DNA sequence: TGTGCCGTAACTCGACAGGGTTCAGAGACCCAGTACTTC. Protein: CAVTRQGSETQYF. This chain connects TRBV2 to TRBJ2-5; 7 nucleotides agree with TRBD1. CDR1 and CDR2 (germline): SNHLY, FYNNEI. After removal of 11 bases from V and 4 bases from J, the junction contained 10 bases not matched to a gene. This CDR3 contains 13 residues.